The 31 T cell receptor beta chains below were found in one sample sequenced in a study of CD8 T cells in ankylosing spondylitis. TCRdb re-derived calls from the 5' RACE reads in MiXCR, one entry per CDR3 protein. Of 150,000 or so distinct CDR3 sequences listed, 11% are singletons. Material for sequencing was blood, either unsorted or a sorted T cell fraction (not recorded which). All receptors come from a male donor with ankylosing spondylitis or in good health (not recorded which).

V gene TRBV20-1 combines with J gene TRBJ1-5; D is undetermined. CDR1 DFQATT and CDR2 SNEGSKA come from the germline V gene (reference sequence). Trimming removed 3 bases from V and 7 bases from J, with 10 bases in between. The CDR3 loop spans 12 amino acids. The CDR3: CSASTFTQPQHF. In DNA form, the CDR3 reads TGCAGTGCTAGCACCTTTACACAGCCCCAGCATTTT.

J is TRBJ2-1 and V is TRBV3-1; 9 bases agree with TRBD2. This CDR3 comprises 14 residues. V lost 4 bases, J lost 8 bases, and 6 bases stayed unmatched. Looked up from germline, CDR1 is LGHDT and CDR2 is YNNKEL (reference sequence). The CDR3 region is CASSRAGGHDEQFF. CDR3 nucleotide sequence: TGTGCCAGCAGCCGAGCGGGGGGTCACGATGAGCAGTTCTTC.

This rearrangement joins TRBV5-1 to TRBJ2-3; 7 bases agree with TRBD2. This CDR3 contains 16 residues. Germline CDR1 is SGHRS and CDR2 is YFSETQ. Trimming took 0 bases from V and 4 from J; bases not matched to a gene: 8. Written as DNA, the CDR3 is TGCGCCAGCAGCTTGGCGGGGAGCAGCGGGGCAGATACGCAGTATTTT. Its translation: CASSLAGSSGADTQYF. Based on the CDR3 plus reference TRBV5-1 and TRBJ2-3, the full variable domain is KAGVTQTPRYLIKTRGQQVTLSCSPISGHRSVSWYQQTPGQGLQFLFEYFSETQRNKGNFPGRFSGRQFSNSRSEMNVSTLELGDSALYLCASSLAGSSGADTQYFGPGTRLTVL.

This clonotype was counted many times. The chain is built from TRBV20-1 and TRBJ1-5; no firm D call. CDR3 length equals 14 residues. Germline CDR1 is DFQATT and CDR2 is SNEGSKA (reference sequence). The ends were cut back, 6 bases at V and 3 bases at J, with 15 bases in the middle. CDR3 sequence: CSAEGGTDNQPQHF. The CDR3 DNA sequence: TGCAGTGCAGAGGGCGGAACGGACAATCAGCCCCAGCATTTT.

In its sample, this clonotype was seen many times. The CDR3 nucleotides are TGCGCCAGCAGCTTGGTGGGGAGCTCCTACGAGCAGTACTTC. Its protein product is CASSLVGSSYEQYF. The V and J genes are TRBV5-1 and TRBJ2-7; D is perhaps TRBD2 (5 bases). V was clipped by 0 bases and J by 0 bases, with 7 bases between them. The CDR3 consists of 14 residues. The germline CDR1 and CDR2 sequences are SGHRS and YFSETQ.

This clonotype was recorded only once. This chain connects TRBV7-8 to TRBJ1-1, with D unresolved. Germline V CDR1 and CDR2: SGHVS, FQNEAQ. Trimming cost V 3 bases and J 2 bases, with 4 bases left between them. This CDR3 region has 12 residues. CDR3 nucleotides: TGTGCCAGCAGCTTTTCCAACACTGAAGCTTTCTTT. This gives the protein CASSFSNTEAFF.

The rearrangement links TRBV6-1 to TRBJ2-2, with 7 bases fitting TRBD2. The germline CDR1 and CDR2 sequences are MNHNS and SASEGT. Trimming at V came to 6 bases and at J to 4 bases, leaving 8 bases not matched to a gene. The CDR3 consists of 15 residues. In nucleotides, the CDR3 is TGTGCCAGCAGCCGCGGGGGAATGGGCACCGGGGAGCTGTTTTTT. Protein: CASSRGGMGTGELFF.

The sample holds many counts of this clonotype. The V and J genes are TRBV27 and TRBJ1-5; weak D call: TRBD1 (5 bases). The CDR3 has 16 amino acids. From germline, CDR1 is MNHEY and CDR2 SMNVEV (reference sequence). V gave up 2 bases and J gave up 4 bases, with 15 bases separating them. Here the CDR3 DNA reads TGTGCCAGCAGTTTACGACCGGGGCTCGCTAATCAGCCCCAGCATTTT. Translated: CASSLRPGLANQPQHF.

This clonotype was counted ten times or more. The chain combines TRBV2 with TRBJ2-2, with 11 bases matching TRBD1. V lost 7 bases, J lost 7 bases, and 8 bases stayed unmatched. The CDR3 spans 15 residues. The V gene's germline CDR1 is SNHLY and CDR2 FYNNEI. CDR3 in amino acids: CASTLDRGRGGELFF. In DNA, the CDR3 is TGTGCCAGCACTTTGGACAGGGGGCGCGGCGGGGAGCTGTTTTTT.

Comments on this clonotype: Being one base from a much bigger clone, this may be a read error. Likely a read error: the CDR3 ends without its conserved phenylalanine or tryptophan. The rearrangement joins TRBV6-1 to TRBJ2-3; D gene unclear. From germline, CDR1 is MNHNS and CDR2 SASEGT. The CDR3 has 14 amino acids. Between the trimmed V and J ends, which lost 4 bases and 2 bases, there was a span of 10 bases. CDR3 amino acids: CASSVGLHTDTQYI. For the CDR3, the DNA is TGTGCCAGCAGTGTAGGTCTGCACACAGATACGCAGTATATT.

In regard to this clonotype: This may be a read error: a much more frequent sequence differs by one nucleotide. The conserved closing phenylalanine or tryptophan is absent in this CDR3, likely reflecting a read error. The V and J genes are TRBV7-6 and TRBJ2-5; D call uncertain. CDR1 is SGHVS, CDR2 FNYEAQ, per germline. V lost 0 bases and J 5 bases, leaving 13 bases between the germline ends. The CDR3 sequence is 15 residues long. CDR3 sequence reads: CASSLAGSDRETQYI. CDR3 DNA sequence: TGTGCCAGCAGCTTAGCAGGCTCCGACCGGGAGACCCAGTACATC.

This clonotype was recorded at least ten times. The chain's CDR3 is CSATGATYEQYF. The DNA of the CDR3 is TGCAGTGCCACAGGGGCTACCTACGAGCAGTACTTC. The chain couples TRBV20-1 to TRBJ2-7; 7 bases are shared with TRBD1. Germline V lookup: CDR1 DFQATT, CDR2 SNEGSKA (reference sequence). The CDR3 extends over 12 amino acids. V lost 6 bases, J lost 2 bases, and 4 bases stayed unmatched.

This clonotype was seen many times. The chain has TRBV9 and TRBJ1-1; TRBD1 matches at 9 bases. V shed 2 bases, J shed 5 bases, and the junction held 7 bases outside the gene matches. The CDR3 has 15 amino acids. The germline V gene has CDR1 SGDLS and CDR2 YYNGEE. Written as DNA, the CDR3 is TGTGCCAGCAGCGTCGCCGCCGACAGGGGGACTGAAGCTTTCTTT. Translating gives CASSVAADRGTEAFF.

This clonotype has just a few counts. V usage is TRBV12-3 or TRBV12-4 and J usage is TRBJ1-1, with D uncertain. Trimming left V 6 bases short and J 8 bases short, with 10 bases between. There are 11 residues in the CDR3. The CDR3 loop reads CASRYATEAFF. CDR3 nucleotide sequence: TGTGCCAGCAGGTACGCCACGGAAGCTTTCTTT.

This clonotype came up many times. V gene TRBV10-3 combines with J gene TRBJ2-4; D possibly corresponds to TRBD2 (6 bases). This CDR3 contains 14 residues. V lost 2 bases, J lost 3 bases, and 8 bases lay in between. Per germline, CDR1 ENHRY and CDR2 SYGVKD. The CDR3 protein is CAISEGGGKNIQYF. CDR3 bases: TGTGCCATCAGTGAGGGGGGAGGCAAAAACATTCAGTACTTC.

This clonotype was counted only a few times. This chain links TRBV24-1 with TRBJ2-5; TRBD1 agrees at 8 bases. Unmatched junction bases numbered 4, after V lost 0 bases and J lost 2 bases. Germline V lookup: CDR1 KGHDR, CDR2 SFDVKD. This CDR3 region has 16 residues. In DNA form, the CDR3 reads TGTGCCACCAGTGATTTGTGCGGACAGGGACAAGAGACCCAGTACTTC. It translates to CATSDLCGQGQETQYF.

This clonotype was counted many times. J is TRBJ2-1 and V is TRBV5-1, with D unresolved. The CDR3 sequence is 14 residues long. Between the trimmed V and J ends, which lost 0 bases and 2 bases, there was a span of 6 bases. Per germline, CDR1 SGHRS and CDR2 YFSETQ. CDR3 protein: CASSLEAAYNEQFF. DNA of the CDR3: TGCGCCAGCAGCTTGGAGGCAGCCTACAATGAGCAGTTCTTC.

Turning to this clonotype: A read error may explain this, as a much larger clone is one base away. The chain joins TRBV6-5 to TRBJ1-1, with D perhaps TRBD1 (5 bases). The CDR3 covers 16 residues. Germline values: CDR1 MNHEY, CDR2 SVGAGI. Deletions cut 4 bases from V and 6 bases from J, with 21 bases between. Here the CDR3 reads CASSSPLRGGGSEAFF. CDR3 DNA sequence: TGTGCCAGCAGTTCTCCCCTCCGGGGGGGTGGGTCTGAAGCTTTCTTT.

The table lists this clonotype with many counts. The genes are TRBV27 and TRBJ1-1, with TRBD1 matching 7 bases. CDR1 and CDR2 from the germline V gene are MNHEY and SMNVEV (reference sequence). The CDR3 runs 15 residues. V lost 3 bases to trimming and J lost 2 bases; unmatched junction nucleotides: 6. The CDR3 DNA reads TGTGCCAGCAGTTTTGGCGGGACAGCTAACACTGAAGCTTTCTTT. As protein: CASSFGGTANTEAFF.

This clonotype was picked up a small number of times. V gene TRBV6-2 or TRBV6-3 combines with J gene TRBJ2-7; either TRBD1 or TRBD2 may supply D (5 bases each). V gave up 2 bases and J gave up 2 bases, with 16 bases separating them. The germline CDR1 and CDR2 sequences are MNHEY and SVGEGT. CDR3 size: 16 residues. The CDR3 here is CASSYSPRDPTYEQYF. The CDR3 bases are TGTGCCAGCAGTTACAGTCCTCGGGACCCAACCTACGAGCAGTACTTC.

This clonotype was recorded many times. For the CDR3, the DNA is TGTGCCAGCAGCGTAGAGGACGCTTCTCAATACTTATATTTT. Protein sequence: CASSVEDASQYLYF. The chain combines TRBV9 with TRBJ1-3; no clear D gene. Germline V lookup: CDR1 SGDLS, CDR2 YYNGEE. V lost 0 bases and J lost 14, with 18 bases in between. The CDR3 covers 14 residues.

The J gene is TRBJ1-2, the V gene TRBV7-8; D unclear. Germline V lookup: CDR1 SGHVS, CDR2 FQNEAQ. Trimming stripped 3 bases from V and 5 bases from J, with 13 bases between. CDR3 length equals 14 residues. CDR3 coding DNA: TGTGCCAGCAGCTTTGCGTCCGGGCTTTATGGCTACACCTTC. Amino acid sequence: CASSFASGLYGYTF.

About this clonotype: With a much larger clone just one base away, this may be a read error. V and J are TRBV6-2 or TRBV6-3 and TRBJ2-2, with D hard to call. Trimming stripped 6 bases from V and 1 base from J, with 6 bases between. This CDR3 is 13 amino acids long. Looked up from germline, CDR1 is MNHEY and CDR2 is SVGEGT. CDR3 residues: CASSPWNTGELFF. CDR3 nucleotide sequence: TGTGCCAGCAGCCCCTGGAACACCGGGGAGCTGTTTTTT.

As regards this clonotype: At one end the junction does not follow the germline gene, possibly because of a read error. The rearrangement links TRBV14 to TRBJ1-1; D not resolved. This CDR3 contains 12 residues. Germline-derived CDR1 and CDR2 are SGHDN and FVKESK. The CDR3 DNA is TGTGGCAGCAGCCAGTCGAACACTGAAGCTTTCTTT. Its protein product is CGSSQSNTEAFF.

At least ten counts were recorded for this clonotype. The chain couples TRBV7-6 to TRBJ2-2; 7 nucleotides align to TRBD1. The length of the CDR3 is 15 residues. Germline V gene sequence: CDR1 SGHVS, CDR2 FNYEAQ. V was clipped by 2 bases and J by 4 bases; unmatched bases: 4. The CDR3 DNA sequence: TGTGCCAGCAGCTTAAAGGCAGGGGGCACCGGGGAGCTGTTTTTT. Translation gives CASSLKAGGTGELFF.

This clonotype has ten or more counts. The V call is TRBV29-1, the J call TRBJ2-2; 7 positions agree with TRBD2. Looked up from germline, CDR1 is SQVTM and CDR2 is ANQGSEA. This CDR3 region has 13 residues. The trim removed 4 bases at V and 3 bases at J, leaving 2 bases unmatched. The CDR3 spells CSVVGRDTGELFF. CDR3 nucleotide sequence: TGCAGCGTTGTAGGGAGGGACACCGGGGAGCTGTTTTTT.

This clonotype appeared many times. The gene calls are TRBV6-1 and TRBJ1-1; D gene uncertain. Trimming removed 7 bases from V and 0 bases from J, with 12 bases in between. The CDR3 has 14 amino acids. CDR1 MNHNS and CDR2 SASEGT come from the germline V gene. Here the CDR3 reads CASTKGQMNTEAFF. For the CDR3, the DNA is TGTGCCAGCACTAAGGGCCAAATGAACACTGAAGCTTTCTTT.

This clonotype was detected many times. The chain links TRBV5-1 to TRBJ2-1; D possibly uses TRBD1 or TRBD2 (5 bases each). CDR3 length: 14 residues. V shed 4 bases and J shed 8 bases, with 16 bases lying between them. From germline, CDR1 is SGHRS and CDR2 YFSETQ. CDR3: CASSRGPSSDEQFF. The DNA for the CDR3 is TGCGCCAGCAGCAGGGGACCTTCTTCGGATGAGCAGTTCTTC. The whole variable domain, remainder taken from reference TRBV5-1 and TRBJ2-1, is KAGVTQTPRYLIKTRGQQVTLSCSPISGHRSVSWYQQTPGQGLQFLFEYFSETQRNKGNFPGRFSGRQFSNSRSEMNVSTLELGDSALYLCASSRGPSSDEQFFGPGTRLTVL.

As concerns this clonotype: A much more abundant neighbour one base away suggests this may be a read error. J is TRBJ1-2 and V is TRBV28; D is perhaps TRBD1 (5 bases). There are 14 residues in the CDR3. Germline CDR1 MDHEN, CDR2 SYDVKM. The CDR3 reads CASSLDIANYGHTF. The CDR3 DNA follows: TGTGCCAGCAGTTTGGACATCGCTAACTATGGCCACACCTTC.

This clonotype has at least ten counts. The J gene is TRBJ1-1, the V gene TRBV6-1; D remains unclear. Germline assignment: CDR1 MNHNS and CDR2 SASEGT. V was trimmed by 2 bases and J by 7 bases, leaving 14 bases between them. The CDR3 runs to 14 residues. The CDR3 sequence: CASSERSHESEAFF. In nucleotides, the CDR3 is TGTGCCAGCAGTGAAAGGTCCCACGAGAGTGAAGCTTTCTTT.

This clonotype was seen only a few times. The V call is TRBV20-1, the J call TRBJ2-1, with no clear D. The length of the CDR3 is 14 residues. V was trimmed by 3 bases and J by 6 bases, leaving 15 bases between them. The germline CDR1 and CDR2 sequences are DFQATT and SNEGSKA (reference sequence). The CDR3 region has the DNA TGCAGTGCTAGTAGCCTACGTTTCGGCAATGAGCAGTTCTTC. Encoded protein: CSASSLRFGNEQFF.